The rows below give T cell receptor beta chains drawn from one sample of a study of cytomegalovirus exposure and HLA in healthy donors. The repertoire was sequenced with immunoSEQ multiplex PCR; TCRdb's copy has only in-frame clones and lacks some. The sample has approximately 72,000 clones, around 78% seen once. The sequencing sample was made of PBMCs. All receptors come from a male donor in good health and CMV-seropositive. Both conserved end residues are part of each CDR3. The order of the fields is D gene, clone size, J gene, V gene, CDR3 protein, CDR3 DNA. The D gene is left open where the match is weak. Size tells how often a clone was seen (once, few, many) or the class of an expanded clone, and some rows leave it out.

d_gene: -
abundance: -
j_gene: TRBJ2-7
v_gene: TRBV7-2
CDR3aa: CASSLAVRMSYEQYF
CDR3nt: TGTGCCAGCAGCTTAGCGGTCAGGATGTCTTACGAGCAGTACTTC

d_gene: TRBD1
abundance: -
j_gene: TRBJ2-2
v_gene: TRBV5-4
CDR3aa: CASSPYDRGLSGELFF
CDR3nt: TGTGCCAGCAGCCCCTACGACAGGGGGTTGTCCGGGGAGCTGTTTTTT

d_gene: TRBD1
abundance: -
j_gene: TRBJ2-3
v_gene: TRBV7-9
CDR3aa: CASSTTGFTHTDTQYF
CDR3nt: TGTGCCAGCAGCACGACAGGGTTTACCCACACAGATACGCAGTATTTT

d_gene: TRBD1
abundance: -
j_gene: TRBJ1-2
v_gene: TRBV27
CDR3aa: CASSPNGLGQGAGYTF
CDR3nt: TGTGCCAGCAGTCCCAACGGTCTTGGACAGGGGGCTGGCTACACCTTC

d_gene: -
abundance: -
j_gene: TRBJ2-4
v_gene: TRBV4-2
CDR3aa: CASSQPSGEVIQYF
CDR3nt: TGTGCCAGCAGCCAACCTTCGGGGGAGGTGATTCAGTACTTC

d_gene: TRBD2
abundance: -
j_gene: TRBJ2-7
v_gene: TRBV9
CDR3aa: CASSVGLAGQQYF
CDR3nt: TGTGCCAGCAGCGTCGGACTAGCGGGACAGCAGTACTTC

d_gene: -
abundance: -
j_gene: TRBJ2-7
v_gene: TRBV23-1
CDR3aa: CATRQYYEQYF
CDR3nt: TGCGCCACCAGACAGTACTACGAGCAGTACTTC

d_gene: TRBD2
abundance: -
j_gene: TRBJ2-7
v_gene: TRBV7-3
CDR3aa: CASSFNGGAGYEQYF
CDR3nt: TGTGCCAGCAGCTTTAACGGGGGGGCCGGCTACGAGCAGTACTTC

d_gene: TRBD1
abundance: -
j_gene: TRBJ1-1
v_gene: TRBV19
CDR3aa: CASSVTGANTEAFF
CDR3nt: TGTGCCAGTAGTGTAACAGGGGCAAACACTGAAGCTTTCTTT

d_gene: TRBD2
abundance: -
j_gene: TRBJ2-3
v_gene: TRBV5-5
CDR3aa: CASSPWLWGLEETDTQYF
CDR3nt: TGTGCCAGCAGCCCCTGGCTGTGGGGACTAGAGGAGACAGATACGCAGTATTTT

d_gene: TRBD1
abundance: -
j_gene: TRBJ1-3
v_gene: TRBV7-3
CDR3aa: CASSPDRALPSGNTIYF
CDR3nt: TGTGCCAGCAGCCCCGACAGGGCCCTTCCCTCTGGAAACACCATATATTTT

d_gene: -
abundance: -
j_gene: TRBJ1-5
v_gene: TRBV4-3
CDR3aa: CASSQDGGVNQPQHF
CDR3nt: TGCGCCAGCAGCCAAGACGGGGGGGTGAATCAGCCCCAGCATTTT

d_gene: TRBD1
abundance: -
j_gene: TRBJ1-2
v_gene: TRBV28
CDR3aa: CASNPGQGSIYGYTF
CDR3nt: TGTGCCAGCAATCCGGGACAGGGGTCGATCTATGGCTACACCTTC

d_gene: TRBD1
abundance: -
j_gene: TRBJ2-1
v_gene: TRBV5-4
CDR3aa: CASLTGGRSEQFF
CDR3nt: TGTGCCAGCTTGACAGGGGGGCGCAGTGAGCAGTTCTTC

d_gene: -
abundance: once
j_gene: TRBJ2-5
v_gene: TRBV11-3
CDR3aa: CAIADLPTETQYF
CDR3nt: TGTGCTATAGCGGATTTACCTACAGAGACCCAGTACTTC

d_gene: TRBD1
abundance: few
j_gene: TRBJ1-4
v_gene: TRBV7-6
CDR3aa: CASSAGGQGIAEKLFF
CDR3nt: TGTGCCAGCAGCGCGGGGGGACAGGGAATAGCTGAAAAACTGTTTTTT

d_gene: TRBD2
abundance: -
j_gene: TRBJ2-7
v_gene: TRBV11-2
CDR3aa: CASSLGLAGGLEQYF
CDR3nt: TGTGCCAGCAGCTTAGGCCTAGCGGGGGGTTTGGAGCAGTACTTC

d_gene: -
abundance: -
j_gene: TRBJ2-3
v_gene: TRBV7-9
CDR3aa: CSSSSEMGGDTQYF
CDR3nt: TGTTCCAGCAGCTCGGAGATGGGGGGAGATACGCAGTATTTT

d_gene: TRBD1
abundance: -
j_gene: TRBJ1-2
v_gene: TRBV29-1
CDR3aa: CSDRTGTNYGYTF
CDR3nt: TGCAGCGACAGGACAGGAACTAACTATGGCTACACCTTC

d_gene: -
abundance: -
j_gene: TRBJ2-7
v_gene: TRBV5-4
CDR3aa: CASSLGERAYEQYF
CDR3nt: TGTGCCAGCAGCTTGGGCGAGAGGGCCTACGAGCAGTACTTC

d_gene: -
abundance: few
j_gene: TRBJ2-7
v_gene: TRBV11-3
CDR3aa: CASSSRGSSSNEQYF
CDR3nt: TGTGCCAGCAGCTCCAGGGGATCTAGTTCGAACGAGCAGTACTTC

d_gene: -
abundance: few
j_gene: TRBJ2-1
v_gene: TRBV11-2
CDR3aa: CASSLRRGVFNEQFF
CDR3nt: TGTGCCAGCAGCCTTCGTAGGGGCGTATTCAATGAGCAGTTCTTC

d_gene: TRBD1
abundance: -
j_gene: TRBJ2-5
v_gene: TRBV7-8
CDR3aa: CASRDLRTGTKETQYF
CDR3nt: TGTGCCAGCAGGGACCTTCGGACAGGGACGAAAGAGACCCAGTACTTC

d_gene: TRBD2
abundance: -
j_gene: TRBJ2-5
v_gene: TRBV5-4
CDR3aa: CASSLAETSGSQETQYF
CDR3nt: TGTGCCAGCAGCTTGGCGGAGACTAGCGGGAGCCAAGAGACCCAGTACTTC

d_gene: -
abundance: -
j_gene: TRBJ2-5
v_gene: TRBV2
CDR3aa: CATTRGIEETQYF
CDR3nt: TGTGCCACCACACGGGGGATAGAAGAGACCCAGTACTTC